Presented here are 7 T cell receptor beta chains from one specimen sequenced in a study of CD8 T cells in Susac syndrome. cDNA came from about 0.5 to 1 ug RNA primed by random hexamers. Via MiXCR, TCRdb re-called the immunoSEQ multiplex PCR reads, giving one row per CDR3 protein. Of about 440,000 distinct CDR3 sequences detected, 85% appear once; the ten largest clones hold more than 0.09%. The specimen sequenced was CD8+ T cells from PBMCs. These TCRs come from a human donor with multiple sclerosis.

This chain uses TRBV10-3 with TRBJ1-2; maybe TRBD1 (5 bases). This CDR3 region has 16 residues. V was cut by 0 bases and J by 1 base, with 12 bases left in between. Germline V CDR1 and CDR2: ENHRY, SYGVKD. Here the CDR3 DNA reads TGTGCCATCAGTGAGTCGGACACTACATATAACTATGGCTACACCTTC. It encodes CAISESDTTYNYGYTF.

This chain connects TRBV10-3 to TRBJ2-1, with D unclear. The V gene's germline CDR1 is ENHRY and CDR2 SYGVKD. V was shortened by 5 bases and J by 2 bases, with 22 bases between the two germline ends. This CDR3 comprises 18 residues. The CDR3 DNA reads as TGTGCCATCAGTCGATACCGTTTACGCGGCTATCCCTACAATGAGCAGTTCTTC. This gives the protein CAISRYRLRGYPYNEQFF.

This chain uses TRBV29-1 with TRBJ2-1; TRBD1 agrees at 7 bases. Germline V gene lookup returns CDR1 SQVTM and CDR2 ANQGSEA. The V gene end was trimmed by 8 bases and the J gene end by 0 bases; junction bases not matched to a gene: 10. The CDR3 is 15 amino acids. The CDR3 spells CSSSGGWSSYNEQFF. The CDR3 DNA sequence: TGCAGCTCCTCAGGGGGTTGGAGCTCCTACAATGAGCAGTTCTTC.

The J gene is TRBJ2-5, the V gene TRBV27; 10 nucleotides match TRBD1. J gave up 5 bases and V 3 bases, and 6 bases lay outside the gene matches. CDR1 and CDR2 from the germline V gene are MNHEY and SMNVEV (reference sequence). The CDR3 runs 15 residues. The CDR3 bases are TGTGCCAGCAGTTTCCAGACAGGGGGCGCGGAGACCCAGTACTTC. Its translation is CASSFQTGGAETQYF.

The chain joins TRBV29-1 to TRBJ2-7; the D gene is possibly TRBD1 (6 bases). Germline CDR1 and CDR2: SQVTM and ANQGSEA. Trimming cost V 6 bases and J 1 base, with 13 bases left between them. The CDR3 length is 13 residues. The CDR3 protein is CSVETGLSYEQYF. CDR3 sequence (DNA): TGCAGCGTGGAGACAGGCCTGTCCTACGAGCAGTACTTC.

This clonotype appeared a few times. J is TRBJ2-2 and V is TRBV6-5; the D gene is possibly TRBD2 (6 bases). In germline, CDR1 is MNHEY, CDR2 SVGAGI. The ends were cut back, 0 bases at V and 5 bases at J, with 7 bases in the middle. CDR3 size: 14 residues. The DNA of the CDR3 is TGTGCCAGCAGTTACTCGGGGGGAACCGGGGAGCTGTTTTTT. It specifies CASSYSGGTGELFF.

The V call is TRBV3-1, the J call TRBJ2-3; perhaps TRBD2 as D (5 bases). The CDR3 spans 14 residues. V was clipped by 4 bases and J by 2 bases, with 10 bases between them. Germline CDR1 reads LGHDT; CDR2 reads YNNKEL (reference sequence). In DNA, the CDR3 is TGTGCCAGCAGCCCAACCGGGGTCACAGATACGCAGTATTTT. Translation: CASSPTGVTDTQYF.